The 5 T cell receptor beta chains below were found in one sample sequenced in a study of response to subunit inactivated influenza vaccine. MiXCR, run by TCRdb on the RT-PCR reads, gives a single entry per CDR3 protein. The sample yields 860,000 or so distinct CDR3 sequences, 21% seen once. Sequencing was performed on PBMCs from blood, taken approximately 5 days after vaccination. The receptors come from a man aged 45-65 years who received an inactivated influenza vaccine.

This clonotype was counted between two and nine times. The chain couples TRBV7-3 to TRBJ2-1, with 9 bases identical to TRBD2. V was pared by 1 base and J by 5 bases, with 9 bases of the junction left unmatched. The CDR3 is 17 residues long. Germline V gives CDR1 SGHTA, CDR2 FQGTGA. CDR3 sequence: CASSLNSPPSGDNEQFF. CDR3 DNA: TGTGCCAGCAGCTTAAACTCCCCGCCTAGCGGGGACAATGAGCAGTTCTTC. Complete variable domain (other parts from reference TRBV7-3 and TRBJ2-1): GAGVSQTPSNKVTEKGKYVELRCDPISGHTALYWYRQSLGQGPEFLIYFQGTGAADDSGLPNDRFFAVRPEGSVSTLKIQRTERGDSAVYLCASSLNSPPSGDNEQFFGPGTRLTVL.

CDR3: CASSFAHRDGTQYF. The CDR3 DNA follows: TGCGCCAGCAGCTTTGCCCACAGGGACGGGACCCAGTACTTC. The genes are TRBV5-1 and TRBJ2-5, with TRBD1 as a possible D gene (6 bases). Trimming took 2 bases from V and 7 from J, leaving 15 bases between them. CDR1 SGHRS and CDR2 YFSETQ come from the germline V gene. The CDR3 runs to 14 residues.

The rearrangement joins TRBV20-1 to TRBJ2-7, with a possible D match to TRBD2 (5 bases). The CDR3 sequence is 11 residues long. Per the germline V gene, CDR1 is DFQATT and CDR2 is SNEGSKA (reference sequence). Trimming removed 6 bases from V and 4 bases from J, with 10 bases in between. The CDR3 sequence is CSASPGYEQYF. The DNA for the CDR3 is TGCAGTGCCTCGCCGGGGTACGAGCAGTACTTC.

This clonotype was picked up one time. This rearrangement joins TRBV7-9 to TRBJ1-3; possibly TRBD1 for D (5 bases). The CDR3 spans 15 residues. The germline V gene has CDR1 SEHNR and CDR2 FQNEAQ (reference sequence). V lost 7 bases and J lost 2, with 15 bases in between. In DNA, the CDR3 is TGTGCCAGCAACCGGGACGGAGCAACTGGAAACACCATATATTTT. It yields the protein CASNRDGATGNTIYF.

The chain joins TRBV10-2 to TRBJ2-5; D is possibly TRBD1 or TRBD2 (5 bases each). Germline V gene lookup returns CDR1 WSHSY and CDR2 SAAADI. CDR3 length: 15 amino acids. V was trimmed by 4 bases and J by 4 bases, leaving 16 bases between them. The CDR3 is CASSGYGTPPETQYF. The CDR3 nucleotides read TGCGCCAGCAGTGGGTACGGGACCCCGCCAGAGACCCAGTACTTC.